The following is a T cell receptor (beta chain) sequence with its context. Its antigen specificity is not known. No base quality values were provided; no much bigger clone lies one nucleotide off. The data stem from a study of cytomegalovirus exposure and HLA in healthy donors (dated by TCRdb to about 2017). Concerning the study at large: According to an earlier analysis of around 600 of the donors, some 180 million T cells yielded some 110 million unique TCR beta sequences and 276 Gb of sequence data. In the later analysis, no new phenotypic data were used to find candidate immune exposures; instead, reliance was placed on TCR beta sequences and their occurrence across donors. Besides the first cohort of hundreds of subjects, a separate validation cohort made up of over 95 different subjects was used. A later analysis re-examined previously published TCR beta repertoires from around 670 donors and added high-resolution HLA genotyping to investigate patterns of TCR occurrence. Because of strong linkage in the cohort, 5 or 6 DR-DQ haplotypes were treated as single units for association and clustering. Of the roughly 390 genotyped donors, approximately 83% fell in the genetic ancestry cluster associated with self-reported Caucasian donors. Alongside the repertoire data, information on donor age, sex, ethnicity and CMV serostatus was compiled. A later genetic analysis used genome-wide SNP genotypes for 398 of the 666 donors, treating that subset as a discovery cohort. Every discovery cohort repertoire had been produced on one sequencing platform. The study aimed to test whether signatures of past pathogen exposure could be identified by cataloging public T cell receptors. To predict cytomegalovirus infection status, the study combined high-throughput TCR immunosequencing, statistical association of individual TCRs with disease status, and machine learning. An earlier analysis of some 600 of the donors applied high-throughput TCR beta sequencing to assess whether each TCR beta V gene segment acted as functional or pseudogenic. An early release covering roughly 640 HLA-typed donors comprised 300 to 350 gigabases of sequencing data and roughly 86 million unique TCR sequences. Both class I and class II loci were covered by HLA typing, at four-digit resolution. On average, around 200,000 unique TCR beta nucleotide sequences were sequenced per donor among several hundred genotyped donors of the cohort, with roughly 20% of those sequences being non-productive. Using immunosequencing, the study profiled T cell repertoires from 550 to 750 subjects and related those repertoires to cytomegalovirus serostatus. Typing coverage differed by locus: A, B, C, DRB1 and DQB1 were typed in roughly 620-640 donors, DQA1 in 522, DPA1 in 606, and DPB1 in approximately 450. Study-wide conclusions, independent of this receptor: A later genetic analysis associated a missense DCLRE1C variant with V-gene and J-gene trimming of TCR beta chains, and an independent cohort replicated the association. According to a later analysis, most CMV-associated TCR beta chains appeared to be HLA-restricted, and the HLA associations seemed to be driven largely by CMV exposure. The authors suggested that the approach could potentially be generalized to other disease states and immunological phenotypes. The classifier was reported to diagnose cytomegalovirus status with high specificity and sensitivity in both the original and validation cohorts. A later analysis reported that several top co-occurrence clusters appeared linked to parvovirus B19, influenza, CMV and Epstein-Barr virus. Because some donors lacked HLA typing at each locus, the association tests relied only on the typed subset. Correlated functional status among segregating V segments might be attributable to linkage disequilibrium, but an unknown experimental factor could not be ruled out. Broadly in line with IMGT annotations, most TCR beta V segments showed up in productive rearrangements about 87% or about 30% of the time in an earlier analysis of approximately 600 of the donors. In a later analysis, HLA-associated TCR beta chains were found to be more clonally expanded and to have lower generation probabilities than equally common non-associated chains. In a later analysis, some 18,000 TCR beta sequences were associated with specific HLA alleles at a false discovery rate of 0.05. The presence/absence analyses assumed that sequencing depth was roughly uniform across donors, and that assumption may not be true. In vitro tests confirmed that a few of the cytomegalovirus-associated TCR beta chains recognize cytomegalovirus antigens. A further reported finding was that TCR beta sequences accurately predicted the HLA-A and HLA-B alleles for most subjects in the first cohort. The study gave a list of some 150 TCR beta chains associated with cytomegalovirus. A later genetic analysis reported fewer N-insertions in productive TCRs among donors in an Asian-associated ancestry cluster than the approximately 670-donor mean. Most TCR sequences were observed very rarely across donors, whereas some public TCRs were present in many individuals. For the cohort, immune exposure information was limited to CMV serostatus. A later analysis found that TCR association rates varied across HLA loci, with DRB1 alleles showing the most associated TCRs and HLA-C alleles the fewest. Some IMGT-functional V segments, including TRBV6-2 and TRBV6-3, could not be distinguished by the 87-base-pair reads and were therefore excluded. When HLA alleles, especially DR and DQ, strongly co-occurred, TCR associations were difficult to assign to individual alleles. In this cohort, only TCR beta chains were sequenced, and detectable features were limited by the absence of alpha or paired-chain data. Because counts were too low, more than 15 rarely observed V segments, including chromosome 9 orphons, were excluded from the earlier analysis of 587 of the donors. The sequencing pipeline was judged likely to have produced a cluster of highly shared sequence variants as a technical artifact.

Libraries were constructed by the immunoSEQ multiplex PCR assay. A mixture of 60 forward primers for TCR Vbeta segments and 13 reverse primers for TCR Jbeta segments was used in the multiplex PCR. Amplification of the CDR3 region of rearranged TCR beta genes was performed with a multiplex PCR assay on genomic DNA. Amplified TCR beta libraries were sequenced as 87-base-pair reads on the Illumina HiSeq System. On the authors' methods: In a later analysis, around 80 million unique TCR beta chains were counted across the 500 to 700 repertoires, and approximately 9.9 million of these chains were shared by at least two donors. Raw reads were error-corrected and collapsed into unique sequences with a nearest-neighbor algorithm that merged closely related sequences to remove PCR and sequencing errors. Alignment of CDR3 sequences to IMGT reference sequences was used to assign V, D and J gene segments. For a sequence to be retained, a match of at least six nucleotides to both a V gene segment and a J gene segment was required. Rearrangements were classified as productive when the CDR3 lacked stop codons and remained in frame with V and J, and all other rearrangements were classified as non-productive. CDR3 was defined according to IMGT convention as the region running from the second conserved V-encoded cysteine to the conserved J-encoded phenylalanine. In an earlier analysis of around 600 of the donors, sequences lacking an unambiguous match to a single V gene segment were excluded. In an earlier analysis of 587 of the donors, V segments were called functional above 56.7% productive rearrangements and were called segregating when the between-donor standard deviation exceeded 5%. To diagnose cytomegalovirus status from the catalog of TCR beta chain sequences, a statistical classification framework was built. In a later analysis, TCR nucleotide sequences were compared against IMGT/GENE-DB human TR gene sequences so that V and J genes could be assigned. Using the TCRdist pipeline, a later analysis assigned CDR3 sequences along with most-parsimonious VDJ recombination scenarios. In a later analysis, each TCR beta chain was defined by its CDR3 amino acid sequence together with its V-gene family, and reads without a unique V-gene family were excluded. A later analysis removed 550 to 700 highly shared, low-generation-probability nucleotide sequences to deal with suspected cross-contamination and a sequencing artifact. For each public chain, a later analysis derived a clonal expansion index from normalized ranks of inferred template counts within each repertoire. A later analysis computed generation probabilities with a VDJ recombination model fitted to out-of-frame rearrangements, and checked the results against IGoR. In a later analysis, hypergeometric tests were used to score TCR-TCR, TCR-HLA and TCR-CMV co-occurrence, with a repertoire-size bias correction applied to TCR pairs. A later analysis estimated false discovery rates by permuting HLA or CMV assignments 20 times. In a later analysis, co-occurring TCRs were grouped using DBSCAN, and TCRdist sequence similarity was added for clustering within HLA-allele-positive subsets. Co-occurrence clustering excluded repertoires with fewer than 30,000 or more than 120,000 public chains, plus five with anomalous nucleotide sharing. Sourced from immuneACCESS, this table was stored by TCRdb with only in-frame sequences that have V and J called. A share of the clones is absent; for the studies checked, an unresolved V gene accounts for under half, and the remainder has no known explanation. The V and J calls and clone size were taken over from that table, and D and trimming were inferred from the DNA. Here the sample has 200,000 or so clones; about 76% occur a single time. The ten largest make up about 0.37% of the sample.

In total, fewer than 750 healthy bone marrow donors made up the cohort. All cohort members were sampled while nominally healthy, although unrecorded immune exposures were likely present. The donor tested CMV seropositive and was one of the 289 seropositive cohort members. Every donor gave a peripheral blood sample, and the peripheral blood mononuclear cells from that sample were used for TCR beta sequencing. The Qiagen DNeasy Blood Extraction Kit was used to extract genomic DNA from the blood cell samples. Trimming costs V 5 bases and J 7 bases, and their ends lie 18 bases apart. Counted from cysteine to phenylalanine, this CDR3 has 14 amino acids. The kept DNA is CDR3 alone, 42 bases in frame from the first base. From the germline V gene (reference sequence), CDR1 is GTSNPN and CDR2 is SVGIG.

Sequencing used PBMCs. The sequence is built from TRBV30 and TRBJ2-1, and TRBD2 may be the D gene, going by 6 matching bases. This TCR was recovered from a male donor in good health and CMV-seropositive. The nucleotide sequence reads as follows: TGTGCCTGGCCCCTCGGGCGGGGAGCGAATGAGCAGTTCTTC. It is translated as CAWPLGRGANEQFF.